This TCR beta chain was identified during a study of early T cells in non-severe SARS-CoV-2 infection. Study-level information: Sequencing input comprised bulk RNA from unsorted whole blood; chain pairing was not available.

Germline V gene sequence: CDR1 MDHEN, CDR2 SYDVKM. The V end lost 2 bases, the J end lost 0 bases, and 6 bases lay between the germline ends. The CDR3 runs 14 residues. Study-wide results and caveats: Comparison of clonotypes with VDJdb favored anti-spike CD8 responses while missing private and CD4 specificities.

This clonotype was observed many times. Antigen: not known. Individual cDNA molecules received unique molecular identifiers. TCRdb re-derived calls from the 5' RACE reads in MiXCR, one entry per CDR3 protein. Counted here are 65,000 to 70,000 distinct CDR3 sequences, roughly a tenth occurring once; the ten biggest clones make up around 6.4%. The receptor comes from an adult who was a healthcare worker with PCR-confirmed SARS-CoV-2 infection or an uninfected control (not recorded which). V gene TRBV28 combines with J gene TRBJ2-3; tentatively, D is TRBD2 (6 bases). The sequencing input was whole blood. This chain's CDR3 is CASSLGGSTDTQYF. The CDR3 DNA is TGTGCCAGCAGTTTAGGGGGGAGCACAGATACGCAGTATTTT.